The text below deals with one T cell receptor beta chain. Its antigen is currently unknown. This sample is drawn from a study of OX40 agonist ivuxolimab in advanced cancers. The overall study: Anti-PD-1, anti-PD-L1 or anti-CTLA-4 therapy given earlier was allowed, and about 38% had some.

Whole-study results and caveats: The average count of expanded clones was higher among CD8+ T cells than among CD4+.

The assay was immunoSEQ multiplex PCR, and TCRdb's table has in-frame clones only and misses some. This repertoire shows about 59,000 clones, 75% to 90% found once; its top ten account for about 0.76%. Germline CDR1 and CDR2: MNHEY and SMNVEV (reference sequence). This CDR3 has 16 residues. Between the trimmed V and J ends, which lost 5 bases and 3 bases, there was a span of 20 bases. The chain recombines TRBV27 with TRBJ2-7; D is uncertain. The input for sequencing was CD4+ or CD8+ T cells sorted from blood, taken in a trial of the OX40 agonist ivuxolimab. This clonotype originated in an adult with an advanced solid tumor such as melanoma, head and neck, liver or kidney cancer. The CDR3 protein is CASSNSWVVRNYEQYF. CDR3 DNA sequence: TGTGCCAGCAGTAATTCTTGGGTGGTTAGGAACTACGAGCAGTACTTC.